This section outlines one T cell receptor beta chain sequence together with its context. Produced via immunoSEQ multiplex PCR; TCRdb's table is partial and in-frame only. The sample lists some 410,000 clones, 75% to 95% occurring once. Germline values: CDR1 ENHRY, CDR2 SYGVKD. Trimming at V came to 0 bases and at J to 5 bases, leaving 3 bases not matched to a gene. The CDR3 runs 14 residues. The data derive from a study of control samples from healthy donors and cancer patients. The source is a middle-aged man with head and neck cancer. V and J are TRBV10-3 and TRBJ2-5; the match to TRBD2 covers 7 bases. Sequenced: PBMCs. DNA for the CDR3: TGTGCCATCAGTGAGTCGAGGGAGGGGGAGACCCAGTACTTC. Translation: CAISESREGETQYF.